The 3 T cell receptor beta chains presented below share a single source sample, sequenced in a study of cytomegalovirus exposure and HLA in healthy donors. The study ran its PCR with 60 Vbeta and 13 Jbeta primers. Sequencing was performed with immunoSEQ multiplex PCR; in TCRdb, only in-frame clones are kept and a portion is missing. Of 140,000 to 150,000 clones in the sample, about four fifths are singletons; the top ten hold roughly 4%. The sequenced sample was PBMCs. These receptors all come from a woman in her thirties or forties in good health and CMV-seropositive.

In DNA form, the CDR3 reads TGTGCCAGCAGCCCCCGGGACAGCACCCCGGGGAGCTACACCTTC. It encodes CASSPRDSTPGSYTF. V usage is TRBV7-8 and J usage is TRBJ1-2, with 7 bases lining up with TRBD1. This CDR3 is built from 15 residues. CDR1 is SGHVS, CDR2 FQNEAQ, per germline. The junction had 15 bases not matched to a gene; V was cut back by 5 bases and J by 9 bases.

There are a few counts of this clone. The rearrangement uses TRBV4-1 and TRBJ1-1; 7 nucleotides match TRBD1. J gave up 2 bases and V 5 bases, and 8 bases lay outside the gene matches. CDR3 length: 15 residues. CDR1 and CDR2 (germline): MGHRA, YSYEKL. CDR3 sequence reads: CASSMWTGLNTEAFF. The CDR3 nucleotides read TGCGCCAGCAGCATGTGGACAGGCCTAAACACTGAAGCTTTCTTT.

The CDR3 reads CASKREDEQFF. The CDR3 nucleotides read TGTGCCAGCAAGCGGGAGGATGAGCAGTTCTTC. This sequence joins TRBV27 and TRBJ2-1; 9 bases are a match to TRBD2. The germline V gene has CDR1 MNHEY and CDR2 SMNVEV (reference sequence). With V trimmed by 7 bases and J by 8 bases, 0 bases remained unmatched. CDR3 size: 11 residues.